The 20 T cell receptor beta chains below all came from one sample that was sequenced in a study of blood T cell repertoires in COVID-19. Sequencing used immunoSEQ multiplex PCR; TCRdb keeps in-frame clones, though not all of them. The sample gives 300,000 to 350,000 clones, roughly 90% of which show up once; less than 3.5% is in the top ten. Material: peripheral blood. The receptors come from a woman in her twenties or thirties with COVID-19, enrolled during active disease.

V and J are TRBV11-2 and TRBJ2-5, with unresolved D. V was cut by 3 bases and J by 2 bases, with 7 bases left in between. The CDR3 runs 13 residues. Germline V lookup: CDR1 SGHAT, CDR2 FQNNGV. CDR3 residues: CASSFFQQETQYF. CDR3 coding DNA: TGTGCCAGCAGCTTTTTTCAACAAGAGACCCAGTACTTC.

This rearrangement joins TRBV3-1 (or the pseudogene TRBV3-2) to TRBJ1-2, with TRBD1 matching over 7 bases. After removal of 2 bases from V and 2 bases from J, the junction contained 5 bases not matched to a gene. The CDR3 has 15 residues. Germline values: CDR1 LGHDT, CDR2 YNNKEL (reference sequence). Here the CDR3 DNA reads TGTGCCAGCAGCCAAAGGGGGACAGAAAACTATGGCTACACCTTC. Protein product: CASSQRGTENYGYTF.

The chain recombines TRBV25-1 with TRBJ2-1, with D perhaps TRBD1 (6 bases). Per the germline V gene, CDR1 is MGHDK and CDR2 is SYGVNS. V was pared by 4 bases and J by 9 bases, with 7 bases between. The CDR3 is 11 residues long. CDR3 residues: CASSGRGEQFF. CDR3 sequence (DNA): TGTGCCAGCAGTGGCAGGGGTGAGCAGTTCTTC. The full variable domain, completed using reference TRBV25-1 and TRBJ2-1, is EADIYQTPRYLVIGTGKKITLECSQTMGHDKMYWYQQDPGMELHLIHYSYGVNSTEKGDLSSESTVSRIRTEHFPLTLESARPSHTSQYLCASSGRGEQFFGPGTRLTVL.

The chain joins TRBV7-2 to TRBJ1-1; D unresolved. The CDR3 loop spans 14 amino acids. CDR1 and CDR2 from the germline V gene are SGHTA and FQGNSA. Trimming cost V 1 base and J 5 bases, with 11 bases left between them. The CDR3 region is CASSLDVRWTEAFF. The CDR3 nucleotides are TGTGCCAGCAGCTTAGATGTTCGGTGGACTGAAGCTTTCTTT.

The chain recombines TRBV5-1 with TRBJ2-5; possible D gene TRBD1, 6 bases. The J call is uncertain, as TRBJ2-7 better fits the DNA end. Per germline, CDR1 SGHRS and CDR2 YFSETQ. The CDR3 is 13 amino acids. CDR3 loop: CASSWDTDYEQYF. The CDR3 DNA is TGCGCCAGCAGCTGGGACACCGACTACGAGCAGTACTTC.

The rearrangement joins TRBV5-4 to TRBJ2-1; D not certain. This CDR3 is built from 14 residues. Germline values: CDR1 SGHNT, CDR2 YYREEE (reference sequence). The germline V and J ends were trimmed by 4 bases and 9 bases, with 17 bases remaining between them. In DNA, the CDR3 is TGTGCCAGCAGCCCTCCTAGTTCTAGTCTTGAGCAGTTCTTC. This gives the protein CASSPPSSSLEQFF.

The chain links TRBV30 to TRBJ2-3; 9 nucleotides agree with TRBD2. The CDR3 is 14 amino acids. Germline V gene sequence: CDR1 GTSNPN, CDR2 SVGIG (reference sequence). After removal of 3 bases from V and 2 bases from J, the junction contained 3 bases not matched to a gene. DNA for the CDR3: TGTGCCTGGAGGGGGACTAGCCCCACAGATACGCAGTATTTT. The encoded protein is CAWRGTSPTDTQYF.

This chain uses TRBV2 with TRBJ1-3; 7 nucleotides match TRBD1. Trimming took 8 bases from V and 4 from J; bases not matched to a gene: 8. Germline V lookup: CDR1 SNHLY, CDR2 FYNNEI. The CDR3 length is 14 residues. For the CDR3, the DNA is TGTGCCAGCGCCCGGACAGGATACGGAAACACCATATATTTT. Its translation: CASARTGYGNTIYF.

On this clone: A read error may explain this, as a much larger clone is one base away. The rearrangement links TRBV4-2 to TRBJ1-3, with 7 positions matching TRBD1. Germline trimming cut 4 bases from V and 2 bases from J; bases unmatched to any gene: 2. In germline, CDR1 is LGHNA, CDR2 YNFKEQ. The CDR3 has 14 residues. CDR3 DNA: TGTGCCAGCAGCCGTCAGGGGGCTGGAAACACCATATATTTT. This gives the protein CASSRQGAGNTIYF.

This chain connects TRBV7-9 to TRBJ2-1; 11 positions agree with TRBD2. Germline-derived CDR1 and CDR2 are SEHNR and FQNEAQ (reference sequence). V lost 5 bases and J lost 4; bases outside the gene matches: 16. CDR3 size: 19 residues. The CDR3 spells CASSPFRTLGLAVYNEQFF. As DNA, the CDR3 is TGTGCCAGCAGCCCATTCCGGACCCTGGGACTAGCGGTATACAATGAGCAGTTCTTC.

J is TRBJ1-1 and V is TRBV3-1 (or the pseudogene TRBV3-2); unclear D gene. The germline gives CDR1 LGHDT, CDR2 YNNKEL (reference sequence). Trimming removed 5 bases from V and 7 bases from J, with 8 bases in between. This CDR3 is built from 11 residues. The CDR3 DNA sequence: TGTGCCAGCAGCGCCAGACTTGAAGCTTTCTTT. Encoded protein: CASSARLEAFF.

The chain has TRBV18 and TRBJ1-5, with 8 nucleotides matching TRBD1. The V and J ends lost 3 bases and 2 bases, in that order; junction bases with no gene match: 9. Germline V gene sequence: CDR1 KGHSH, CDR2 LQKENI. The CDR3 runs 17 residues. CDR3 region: CASSPGTGGWGNQPQHF. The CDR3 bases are TGTGCCAGCTCACCCGGGACAGGCGGGTGGGGCAATCAGCCCCAGCATTTT. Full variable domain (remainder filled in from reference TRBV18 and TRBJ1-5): NAGVMQNPRHLVRRRGQEARLRCSPMKGHSHVYWYRQLPEEGLKFMVYLQKENIIDESGMPKERFSAEFPKEGPSILRIQQVVRGDSAAYFCASSPGTGGWGNQPQHFGDGTRLSIL.

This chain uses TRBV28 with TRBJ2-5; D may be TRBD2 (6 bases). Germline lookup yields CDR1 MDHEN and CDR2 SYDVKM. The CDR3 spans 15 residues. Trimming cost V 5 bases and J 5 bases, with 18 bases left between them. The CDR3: CASSIPTGVTETQYF. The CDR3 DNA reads TGTGCCAGCAGTATACCAACGGGGGTAACGGAGACCCAGTACTTC. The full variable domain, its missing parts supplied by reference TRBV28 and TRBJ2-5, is DVKVTQSSRYLVKRTGEKVFLECVQDMDHENMFWYRQDPGLGLRLIYFSYDVKMKEKGDIPEGYSVSREKKERFSLILESASTNQTSMYLCASSIPTGVTETQYFGPGTRLLVL.

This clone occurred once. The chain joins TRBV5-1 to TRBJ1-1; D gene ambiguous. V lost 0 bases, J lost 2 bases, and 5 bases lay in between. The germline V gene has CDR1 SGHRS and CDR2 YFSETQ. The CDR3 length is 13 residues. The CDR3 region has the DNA TGCGCCAGCAGCTTGGGAGTAAACACTGAAGCTTTCTTT. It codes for CASSLGVNTEAFF.

DNA for the CDR3: TGTGCCAGCCGTTGGGGGACTAGCGGAATACAAGAGACCCAGTACTTC. It is translated as CASRWGTSGIQETQYF. This rearrangement joins TRBV28 to TRBJ2-5; TRBD2 agrees at 11 bases. The CDR3 length is 16 residues. Germline CDR1 MDHEN, CDR2 SYDVKM. The V gene end was trimmed by 8 bases and the J gene end by 2 bases; junction bases not matched to a gene: 10.

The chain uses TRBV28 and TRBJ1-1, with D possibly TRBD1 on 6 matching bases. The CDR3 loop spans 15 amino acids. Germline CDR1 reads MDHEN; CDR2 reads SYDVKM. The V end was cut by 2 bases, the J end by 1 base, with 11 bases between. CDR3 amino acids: CASSLQGKKNTEAFF. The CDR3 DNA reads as TGTGCCAGCAGTTTACAGGGGAAGAAGAACACTGAAGCTTTCTTT.

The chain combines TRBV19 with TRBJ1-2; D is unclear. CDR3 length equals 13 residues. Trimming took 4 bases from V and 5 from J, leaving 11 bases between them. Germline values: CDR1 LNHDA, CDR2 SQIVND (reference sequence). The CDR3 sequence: CASSTPVPYGYTF. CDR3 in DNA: TGTGCCAGTAGTACACCGGTGCCATATGGCTACACCTTC.

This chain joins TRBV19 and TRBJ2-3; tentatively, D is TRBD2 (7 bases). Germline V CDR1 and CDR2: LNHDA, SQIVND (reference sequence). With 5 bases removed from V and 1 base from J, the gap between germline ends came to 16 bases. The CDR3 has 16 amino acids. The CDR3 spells CASSPGGARGTDTQYF. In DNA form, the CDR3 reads TGTGCCAGTAGTCCGGGGGGCGCGAGGGGCACAGATACGCAGTATTTT.

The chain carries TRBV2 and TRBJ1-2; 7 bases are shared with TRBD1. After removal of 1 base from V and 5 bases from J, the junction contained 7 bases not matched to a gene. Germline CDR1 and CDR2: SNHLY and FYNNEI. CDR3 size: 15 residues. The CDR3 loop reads CASSEVQGTEYGYTF. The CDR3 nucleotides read TGTGCCAGCAGTGAAGTTCAGGGGACAGAGTATGGCTACACCTTC. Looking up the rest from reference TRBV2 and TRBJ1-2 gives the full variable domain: EPEVTQTPSHQVTQMGQEVILRCVPISNHLYFYWYRQILGQKVEFLVSFYNNEISEKSEIFDDQFSVERPDGSNFTLKIRSTKLEDSAMYFCASSEVQGTEYGYTFGSGTRLTVV.

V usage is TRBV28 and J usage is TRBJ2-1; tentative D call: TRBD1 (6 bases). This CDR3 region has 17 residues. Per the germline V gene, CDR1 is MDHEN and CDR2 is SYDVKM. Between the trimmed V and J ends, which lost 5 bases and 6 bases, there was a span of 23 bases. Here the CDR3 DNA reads TGTGCCAGCAGTCAATTTGGAACAGGGACATTGTTCAATGAGCAGTTCTTC. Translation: CASSQFGTGTLFNEQFF.